These 27 T cell receptor beta chains were sequenced from one sample in a study of CD8 T cells in Susac syndrome. RNA, at about 0.45 to 1 ug, was reverse transcribed with random hexamers. TCRdb used MiXCR to reprocess the immunoSEQ multiplex PCR reads, holding one entry per CDR3 protein. The sample lists about 130,000 distinct CDR3 sequences, around 94% occurring once. What was sequenced was CD4+ T cells from PBMCs. These receptors were collected from a human donor in good health.

The rearrangement uses TRBV5-1 and TRBJ2-7, with D maybe TRBD1 (6 bases). Germline loops: CDR1 SGHRS, CDR2 YFSETQ. Trimming stripped 2 bases from V and 5 bases from J, with 11 bases between. The CDR3 contains 13 residues. The CDR3 sequence: CASSFRGNDEQYF. Written as DNA, the CDR3 is TGCGCCAGCAGCTTCAGGGGAAACGACGAGCAGTACTTC.

This clonotype has only a few counts. This chain connects TRBV14 to TRBJ1-3; no clear D gene. CDR3 length: 13 residues. Trimming shortened V by 3 bases and J by 4 bases, and 7 bases separated the two germline ends. CDR1 and CDR2 (germline): SGHDN, FVKESK. The CDR3 DNA reads TGTGCCAGCAGCCAGGGCGGAGGAAACACCATATATTTT. This codes for CASSQGGGNTIYF.

V gene TRBV7-2 combines with J gene TRBJ2-2; TRBD2 matches at 10 bases. After removal of 4 bases from V and 5 bases from J, the junction contained 10 bases not matched to a gene. Germline V gene lookup returns CDR1 SGHTA and CDR2 FQGNSA. The CDR3 runs 17 residues. The CDR3 region has the DNA TGTGCCAGCAGCTCCGGGGTAGCGGGAGGATGGACCGGGGAGCTGTTTTTT. It translates to CASSSGVAGGWTGELFF. The entire variable domain, with the rest obtained from reference TRBV7-2 and TRBJ2-2, is as follows: GAGVSQSPSNKVTEKGKDVELRCDPISGHTALYWYRQSLGQGLEFLIYFQGNSAPDKSGLPSDRFSAERTGGSVSTLTIQRTQQEDSAVYLCASSSGVAGGWTGELFFGEGSRLTVL.

The chain recombines TRBV5-4 with TRBJ2-1, with TRBD1 matching over 7 bases. The germline V gene encodes CDR1 SGHNT and CDR2 YYREEE (reference sequence). Losses at the gene ends were 4 bases for V and 6 bases for J; bases not matched to a gene: 10. The CDR3 covers 15 residues. The CDR3 spells CASSERTGGANEQFF. The DNA of the CDR3 is TGTGCCAGCAGCGAGAGGACAGGAGGAGCCAATGAGCAGTTCTTC.

The J gene is TRBJ2-7, the V gene TRBV7-2; 10 bases fit TRBD1. CDR1 and CDR2 from the germline V gene are SGHTA and FQGNSA. V shed 4 bases and J 6 bases; nucleotides not matched to a gene: 6. CDR3 length: 14 residues. In DNA, the CDR3 is TGTGCCAGCAGCTCAGGACAGGGGGTAGGCGAGCAGTACTTC. Translating it yields CASSSGQGVGEQYF.

The chain has TRBV7-2 and TRBJ2-5; a possible D gene is TRBD2 (5 bases). V lost 3 bases, J lost 5 bases, and 19 bases lay in between. The CDR3 is 16 amino acids. Germline CDR1 and CDR2: SGHTA and FQGNSA. CDR3 sequence: CASSFRGTRMGETQYF. CDR3 sequence (DNA): TGTGCCAGCAGCTTCCGCGGTACTAGGATGGGGGAGACCCAGTACTTC.

The J gene is TRBJ1-2, the V gene TRBV7-2; 10 bases are shared with TRBD1. With V trimmed by 4 bases and J by 8 bases, 10 bases remained unmatched. Germline CDR1 is SGHTA and CDR2 is FQGNSA. This CDR3 has 15 residues. CDR3 nucleotide sequence: TGTGCCAGCAGCTCCTCTGACAGGGGGCTTCGGGGCTACACCTTC. Translating gives CASSSSDRGLRGYTF.

This clonotype was counted a single time. The chain joins TRBV6-2 or TRBV6-3 to TRBJ2-3; D is uncertain. CDR1 is MNHEY, CDR2 SVGEGT, per germline. V was cut by 6 bases and J by 4 bases, with 11 bases left in between. CDR3 length: 13 residues. The CDR3 spells CASSTRRSDTQYF. CDR3 nucleotides: TGTGCCAGCAGCACAAGAAGATCAGATACGCAGTATTTT.

This chain uses TRBV18 with TRBJ2-3; a possible D gene is TRBD1 (6 bases). V gave up 2 bases and J gave up 2 bases, with 8 bases separating them. Germline loops: CDR1 KGHSH, CDR2 LQKENI. This CDR3 has 14 residues. The CDR3 reads CASSPDRNTDTQYF. CDR3 nucleotide sequence: TGTGCCAGCTCACCAGACAGGAACACAGATACGCAGTATTTT.

The rearrangement joins TRBV24-1 to TRBJ1-2; 8 bases are shared with TRBD1. The J segment lost 8 bases and the V segment lost 3 bases, leaving 7 bases of the junction unmatched. The CDR3 contains 14 residues. Germline values: CDR1 KGHDR, CDR2 SFDVKD. CDR3 sequence: CATSDPDRVGGYTF. DNA of the CDR3: TGTGCCACCAGTGATCCGGACAGGGTCGGCGGCTACACCTTC.

The chain has TRBV7-9 and TRBJ2-7, with TRBD1 matching over 7 bases. The CDR3 length is 15 residues. Germline CDR1 and CDR2: SEHNR and FQNEAQ (reference sequence). J lost 2 bases, V lost 1 base, and 5 bases had no gene match. The CDR3 spells CASSLEGGRTYEQYF. CDR3 sequence (DNA): TGTGCCAGCAGCTTAGAAGGGGGCCGAACCTACGAGCAGTACTTC.

The chain links TRBV6-2 or TRBV6-3 to TRBJ2-4, with D uncertain. This CDR3 has 18 amino acids. Germline values: CDR1 MNHEY, CDR2 SVGEGT. Deletions cut 6 bases from V and 1 base from J, with 22 bases between. CDR3 sequence: CASRDGSLVAYAKNIQYF. CDR3 nucleotide sequence: TGTGCCAGCAGGGACGGTTCCCTAGTCGCGTATGCCAAAAACATTCAGTACTTC.

This chain links TRBV18 with TRBJ2-6; D might be TRBD2 (6 bases). The germline CDR1 and CDR2 sequences are KGHSH and LQKENI. V was shortened by 0 bases and J by 0 bases, with 12 bases between the two germline ends. The CDR3 loop spans 18 amino acids. The CDR3 protein is CASSPPEGGVSGANVLTF. Here the CDR3 DNA reads TGTGCCAGCTCACCACCGGAGGGTGGCGTCTCTGGGGCCAACGTCCTGACTTTC.

Details on this clonotype: At one of its ends the junction is not consistent with the germline gene, which may arise from a read error. This sequence joins TRBV7-2 and TRBJ2-1, with TRBD2 as a possible D gene (5 bases). The CDR3 contains 13 residues. Germline assignment: CDR1 SGHTA and CDR2 FQGNSA. Here the CDR3 DNA reads TGTGCCAGCAGCTTACCTCAGCGGTATGAGGAGTTCTTC. It encodes CASSLPQRYEEFF. The whole variable domain, remainder taken from reference TRBV7-2 and TRBJ2-1, is GAGVSQSPSNKVTEKGKDVELRCDPISGHTALYWYRQSLGQGLEFLIYFQGNSAPDKSGLPSDRFSAERTGGSVSTLTIQRTQQEDSAVYLCASSLPQRYEEFFGPGTRLTVL.

The chain combines TRBV7-9 with TRBJ1-1; TRBD1 aligns across 9 bases. Trimming at V came to 5 bases and at J to 5 bases, leaving 9 bases not matched to a gene. The CDR3 has 15 residues. The germline gives CDR1 SEHNR, CDR2 FQNEAQ (reference sequence). The CDR3 reads CASSPRQGVETEAFF. Written as DNA, the CDR3 is TGTGCCAGCAGCCCCAGACAGGGGGTAGAAACTGAAGCTTTCTTT.

This clonotype was counted between two and nine times. The gene calls are TRBV9 and TRBJ2-7; 9 bases are a match to TRBD1. Germline CDR1 is SGDLS and CDR2 is YYNGEE. This CDR3 spans 15 amino acids. J gave up 3 bases and V 0 bases, and 4 bases lay outside the gene matches. In DNA, the CDR3 is TGTGCCAGCAGCGTAGAATCGGGACAGGGCTACGAGCAGTACTTC. Amino acid sequence: CASSVESGQGYEQYF.

The chain carries TRBV5-1 and TRBJ1-4, with 12 positions matching TRBD1. Germline trimming cut 3 bases from V and 3 bases from J; bases unmatched to any gene: 12. In germline, CDR1 is SGHRS, CDR2 YFSETQ. This CDR3 spans 19 amino acids. The CDR3 nucleotides are TGCGCCAGCAGCTCCCTACCGGGACAGGGGGCGGATGCTAATGAAAAACTGTTTTTT. This translates into CASSSLPGQGADANEKLFF.

This sequence joins TRBV6-6 and TRBJ2-7, with 8 positions matching TRBD1. CDR3 length: 12 amino acids. CDR1 is MNHNY and CDR2 is SVGAGI in the germline V gene (reference sequence). The junction had 5 bases not matched to a gene; V was cut back by 9 bases and J by 4 bases. Here the CDR3 DNA reads TGTGCCAGTTGGCAGGGGGCTTACGAGCAGTACTTC. It codes for CASWQGAYEQYF.

V and J are TRBV27 and TRBJ1-1, with a tentative D call TRBD1 (5 bases). This CDR3 spans 15 amino acids. Germline lookup yields CDR1 MNHEY and CDR2 SMNVEV (reference sequence). The V end lost 7 bases, the J end lost 2 bases, and 17 bases lay between the germline ends. Written as DNA, the CDR3 is TGTGCCAGCAAGCTAACGGCAGGGTTTAACACTGAAGCTTTCTTT. It is translated as CASKLTAGFNTEAFF.

The chain joins TRBV3-1 to TRBJ1-2, with 9 bases matching TRBD1. V was pared by 4 bases and J by 1 base, with 4 bases of the junction left unmatched. This CDR3 spans 15 amino acids. Germline V gene lookup returns CDR1 LGHDT and CDR2 YNNKEL (reference sequence). CDR3 sequence (DNA): TGTGCCAGCAGCCTGATGGACAGGGGTAACTATGGCTACACCTTC. Its protein is CASSLMDRGNYGYTF.

The chain joins TRBV7-2 to TRBJ2-3, with a weak D call TRBD2 (6 bases). Germline V CDR1 and CDR2: SGHTA, FQGNSA. The CDR3 consists of 15 residues. V gave up 5 bases and J gave up 1 base, with 13 bases separating them. CDR3 sequence reads: CASSRRESRTDTQYF. Here the CDR3 DNA reads TGTGCCAGCAGCCGTCGGGAGTCTCGCACAGATACGCAGTATTTT.

The chain carries TRBV29-1 and TRBJ2-7; D is possibly TRBD1 or TRBD2 (6 bases each). Per the germline V gene, CDR1 is SQVTM and CDR2 is ANQGSEA. This CDR3 is 13 amino acids long. V lost 7 bases to trimming and J lost 3 bases, with 16 bases between them. The CDR3 nucleotides are TGCAGCGGAATCAGGAGGGGGGACTACGAGCAGTACTTC. Encoded protein: CSGIRRGDYEQYF.

The chain has TRBV12-3 or TRBV12-4 and TRBJ2-3, with 11 bases identical to TRBD2. Trimming cost V 2 bases and J 1 base; bases outside gene matches: 5. The CDR3 length is 17 residues. CDR3 bases: TGTGCCAGCAGTTTATTACTAGCGGGAGCGGGCACAGATACGCAGTATTTT. Translation: CASSLLLAGAGTDTQYF.

The chain has TRBV10-3 and TRBJ1-2; 8 bases are shared with TRBD1. CDR1 and CDR2 (germline): ENHRY, SYGVKD. With 1 base clipped from V and 8 bases from J, the junction kept 3 bases outside the gene matches. CDR3 length: 13 amino acids. CDR3 DNA: TGTGCCATCAGTGAGTACAGGGGGATCGGCTACACCTTC. Protein: CAISEYRGIGYTF.

The genes are TRBV6-2 or TRBV6-3 and TRBJ2-3, with D perhaps matching TRBD2 (6 bases). This CDR3 region has 17 residues. Trimming removed 0 bases at V and 6 bases at J, with 19 bases between. Germline CDR1 MNHEY, CDR2 SVGEGT. The CDR3 bases are TGTGCCAGCAGTTACTCAAGTAGCGGAAGTCCCATGGATACGCAGTATTTT. As protein: CASSYSSSGSPMDTQYF.

The chain has TRBV29-1 and TRBJ2-7, with TRBD2 identical over 14 bases. V shed 6 bases, J shed 3 bases, and the junction held 16 bases outside the gene matches. This CDR3 contains 18 residues. Germline V gene data show CDR1 as SQVTM and CDR2 as ANQGSEA. CDR3 nucleotide sequence: TGCAGCGTCGTACCACCCGGGACTAGCGGGAGTAGGGGCTACGAGCAGTACTTC. Residues: CSVVPPGTSGSRGYEQYF.

J is TRBJ2-7 and V is TRBV4-3, with D possibly called TRBD1 or TRBD2 (5 bases each). Germline V gene data show CDR1 as LGHNA and CDR2 as YSLEER. V lost 4 bases and J lost 3, with 13 bases in between. CDR3 size: 14 residues. The CDR3 here is CASSLREGFYEQYF. The DNA of the CDR3 is TGCGCCAGCAGCCTCCGCGAGGGGTTCTACGAGCAGTACTTC.